This T cell receptor (beta chain) comes out of a study of CD8 T cells in ankylosing spondylitis. A single record per CDR3 protein comes from TCRdb applying MiXCR to the 5' RACE reads. The profile covers fewer than 350,000 distinct CDR3 sequences, with around a tenth appearing a single time and 9.1% taken by the ten largest. Points from the study as a whole: Apparently characteristic of ankylosing spondylitis blood was a TCR beta motif (roughly eight highly homologous variants). Enrichment of disease-linked clones was reportedly significant in matched ankylosing spondylitis synovial fluid.

The table lists this clonotype with a count of one. Its specificity is unknown. Being one base from a much bigger clone, this may be a read error. This TCR derives from a female donor with ankylosing spondylitis or in good health (not recorded which). The sample was blood, either unsorted or a sorted T cell fraction (not recorded which).

The CDR3 coding sequence is TGTGCCAGCAGCTTGGGGGGAAATGGTTATTACACCTGGGAGCTGTTTTTT. It translates to CASSLGGNGYYTWELFF. V is TRBV5-5 and J is TRBJ2-2; no clear D. Germline V CDR1 and CDR2: SGHKS, YYEKEE (reference sequence). This CDR3 contains 17 residues.